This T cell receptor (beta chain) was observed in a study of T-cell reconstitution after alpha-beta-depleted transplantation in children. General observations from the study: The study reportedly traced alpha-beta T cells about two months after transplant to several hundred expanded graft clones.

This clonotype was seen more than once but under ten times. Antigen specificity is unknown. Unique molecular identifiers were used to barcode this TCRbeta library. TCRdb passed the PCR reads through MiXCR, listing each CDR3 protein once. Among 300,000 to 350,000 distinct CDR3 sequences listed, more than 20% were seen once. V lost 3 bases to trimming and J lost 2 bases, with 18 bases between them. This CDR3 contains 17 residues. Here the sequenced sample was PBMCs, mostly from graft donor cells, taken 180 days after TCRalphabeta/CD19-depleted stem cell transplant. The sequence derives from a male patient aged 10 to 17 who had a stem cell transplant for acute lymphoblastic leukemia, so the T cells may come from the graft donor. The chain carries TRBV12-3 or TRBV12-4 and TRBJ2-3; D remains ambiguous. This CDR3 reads CASSFRLVARFTDTQYF. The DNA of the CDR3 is TGTGCCAGCAGTTTTAGGCTAGTCGCCCGATTCACAGATACGCAGTATTTT.